The clone carrying this T cell receptor beta chain was observed a few times. As to time point: week 3, after first cycle of checkpoint inhibitor. The source of the sample is a study of blood T cell dynamics during melanoma immunotherapy. Produced via immunoSEQ multiplex PCR; TCRdb's table is partial and in-frame only. The table lists about 12,000 clones, over 75% of them singletons. The sequencing used blood, collected from a patient treated with checkpoint blockade. The source is a human donor with melanoma.

CDR3 residues: CASSIQGGYGYTF. CDR3 nucleotides: TGTGCCAGTAGTATACAGGGCGGATATGGCTACACCTTC. The V call is TRBV19, the J call TRBJ1-2; weak D call: TRBD1 (5 bases). Trimming removed 2 bases at V and 5 bases at J, with 9 bases between. CDR3 length: 13 residues. Germline-derived CDR1 and CDR2 are LNHDA and SQIVND (reference sequence).